The clone carrying this T cell receptor (beta chain) was detected a few times. Antigen specificity is unknown. This entry comes from a study of blood T cells in healthy people across ages. Study-wide findings and caveats: Donors of long life had a larger count of naive CD4+ cells and greater diversity than aged donors.

Every donor gave 8.5 to 10 milliliters of peripheral blood. Looked up from germline, CDR1 is WNHNN and CDR2 is SYGVQD (reference sequence). The length of the CDR3 is 15 residues. V lost 3 bases to trimming and J lost 5 bases; unmatched junction nucleotides: 5. With a J-beta primer mix and a sample-barcoded 5' primer, a second PCR ran roughly 6 to 11 cycles. TCRdb reprocessed the 5' RACE reads via MiXCR and lists one record per CDR3 protein. The data contain about 800,000 distinct CDR3 sequences, 46% of them seen just once; the ten biggest clones take up roughly 18%. This TCR was sampled from an older man in good health. Sequenced: blood. This chain connects TRBV10-1 to TRBJ2-3; 10 nucleotides match TRBD2. CDR3: CASSDQREGQDTQYF. CDR3 nucleotide sequence: TGCGCCAGCAGTGACCAGCGGGAGGGCCAAGATACGCAGTATTTT.